The 21 T cell receptor beta chains reported below all come from one sample, sequenced in a study of blood T cells in healthy people across ages. Together with a sample-barcoded 5' primer, a J-beta primer mix was included in a second PCR lasting roughly 6 to 12 cycles. TCRdb re-derived calls from the 5' RACE reads in MiXCR, one entry per CDR3 protein. The sample yields around 500,000 distinct CDR3 sequences, 45% to 55% seen once. Source material: blood. Source of these receptors: a man of 80 years or more in good health.

The chain uses TRBV7-2 and TRBJ1-6; 10 positions agree with TRBD1. Trimming at V came to 2 bases and at J to 10 bases, leaving 5 bases not matched to a gene. Germline CDR1 and CDR2: SGHTA and FQGNSA. The CDR3 totals 15 residues. CDR3 sequence: CASSLRGQGNSPLHF. The CDR3 nucleotides read TGTGCCAGCAGCTTACGGGGACAGGGGAACTCACCCCTCCACTTT.

The chain uses TRBV7-6 and TRBJ2-1; 9 nucleotides match TRBD1. Germline loops: CDR1 SGHVS, CDR2 FNYEAQ. V was clipped by 3 bases and J by 8 bases; unmatched bases: 5. CDR3 size: 14 residues. The CDR3 nucleotides are TGTGCCAGCAGCTTCGGAACAGGGGGCGATGAGCAGTTCTTC. Amino acid sequence: CASSFGTGGDEQFF.

This CDR3 is CASSFSTSGTQETQYF. CDR3 nucleotide sequence: TGTGCCAGCAGCTTTTCGACTAGCGGGACCCAAGAGACCCAGTACTTC. The J gene is TRBJ2-5, the V gene TRBV5-5; 11 nucleotides match TRBD2. The CDR3 is made up of 16 amino acids. From germline, CDR1 is SGHKS and CDR2 YYEKEE (reference sequence). With V trimmed by 2 bases and J by 1 base, 4 bases remained unmatched.

This clonotype was observed a single time. The chain is built from TRBV20-1 and TRBJ2-5; D is perhaps TRBD2 (6 bases). Trimming took 6 bases from V and 7 from J, leaving 21 bases between them. The CDR3 is 14 amino acids. From germline, CDR1 is DFQATT and CDR2 SNEGSKA (reference sequence). CDR3 protein: CSAPRPQGLRTQYF. CDR3 in DNA: TGCAGTGCCCCCAGGCCCCAGGGACTGCGGACCCAGTACTTC.

The chain combines TRBV20-1 with TRBJ2-7; 10 bases agree with TRBD2. V lost 6 bases to trimming and J lost 7 bases; unmatched junction nucleotides: 12. This CDR3 region has 14 residues. In germline, CDR1 is DFQATT, CDR2 SNEGSKA (reference sequence). The CDR3 reads CSALLPGLAREQYF. The CDR3 DNA reads as TGCAGTGCCCTCCTACCGGGACTAGCGAGGGAGCAGTACTTC.

This sequence joins TRBV7-2 and TRBJ1-6; 8 bases match TRBD1. The CDR3 is 16 residues long. Trimming took 2 bases from V and 5 from J; bases not matched to a gene: 5. The V gene's germline CDR1 is SGHTA and CDR2 FQGNSA. CDR3 sequence (DNA): TGTGCCAGCAGCTTACGGGCAGGGGGCAATAATTCACCCCTCCACTTT. Protein sequence: CASSLRAGGNNSPLHF.

The V and J genes are TRBV24-1 and TRBJ2-7; D is ambiguous. The J call may be faulty, since TRBJ2-4 better matches the DNA end. Germline V gene lookup returns CDR1 KGHDR and CDR2 SFDVKD. The CDR3 length is 16 residues. This chain's CDR3 is CATSDSYSLAKNIQYF. The CDR3 nucleotides are TGTGCCACCAGTGATTCCTACAGCCTAGCCAAAAACATTCAGTACTTC.

The sample holds a few counts of this clonotype. This chain connects TRBV5-5 to TRBJ1-2; the D gene is possibly TRBD1 (5 bases). The V and J ends lost 4 bases and 3 bases respectively, with 13 bases between them. The CDR3 sequence is 14 residues long. CDR1 is SGHKS, CDR2 YYEKEE, per germline (reference sequence). CDR3 in amino acids: CASSPAGDDYGYTF. DNA for the CDR3: TGTGCCAGCAGCCCGGCGGGGGATGACTATGGCTACACCTTC.

This clonotype was recorded a few times. The V and J genes are TRBV6-6 and TRBJ1-1, with D unclear. This CDR3 contains 15 residues. CDR1 is MNHNY and CDR2 is SVGAGI in the germline V gene (reference sequence). The germline V and J ends were trimmed by 0 bases and 3 bases, with 11 bases remaining between them. The CDR3 loop reads CASSYSGQGHTEAFF. DNA of the CDR3: TGTGCCAGCAGTTACTCAGGGCAAGGTCACACTGAAGCTTTCTTT.

The chain uses TRBV6-5 and TRBJ2-1; TRBD2 might be the D (6 bases). The CDR3 covers 16 residues. CDR1 and CDR2 from the germline V gene are MNHEY and SVGAGI. The V end lost 0 bases, the J end lost 9 bases, and 18 bases lay between the germline ends. CDR3 sequence: CASSYSVPLRRGEQFF. DNA of the CDR3: TGTGCCAGCAGTTACTCTGTGCCCCTCAGGCGGGGTGAGCAGTTCTTC.

This clonotype has only a few counts. The chain couples TRBV4-1 to TRBJ2-7; tentatively, D is TRBD1 (5 bases). From germline, CDR1 is MGHRA and CDR2 YSYEKL. V lost 0 bases and J lost 4, with 16 bases in between. This CDR3 contains 16 residues. CDR3 nucleotide sequence: TGCGCCAGCAGCCAAGATCTGGCAGGGCCATGGTACGAGCAGTACTTC. It encodes CASSQDLAGPWYEQYF.

This clonotype was detected many times. The genes are TRBV6-6 and TRBJ1-2; D is uncertain. CDR3 length: 14 amino acids. Deletions cut 0 bases from V and 3 bases from J, with 8 bases between. Germline loops: CDR1 MNHNY, CDR2 SVGAGI (reference sequence). Here the CDR3 reads CASSYSEGDYGYTF. CDR3 in DNA: TGTGCCAGCAGTTACTCAGAGGGAGACTATGGCTACACCTTC.

The chain employs TRBV28 and TRBJ2-3, with D hard to call. The germline V and J ends were trimmed by 3 bases and 3 bases, with 19 bases remaining between them. The CDR3 runs 17 residues. Germline values: CDR1 MDHEN, CDR2 SYDVKM. DNA of the CDR3: TGTGCCAGCAGTTTTATGTCCACGCAGTTGGGGACAGATACGCAGTATTTT. Amino acids: CASSFMSTQLGTDTQYF.

The genes are TRBV9 and TRBJ2-3, with D possibly matching TRBD2 (6 bases). The CDR3 loop spans 16 amino acids. V lost 1 base to trimming and J lost 1 base, with 13 bases between them. Germline lookup yields CDR1 SGDLS and CDR2 YYNGEE. The CDR3 DNA sequence: TGTGCCAGCAGCGTACGAGGGACTGCTGGCACAGATACGCAGTATTTT. Its translation is CASSVRGTAGTDTQYF.

This clonotype was counted between two and nine times. This chain uses TRBV27 with TRBJ1-1, with a possible D match to TRBD1 (6 bases). Trimming removed 7 bases from V and 5 bases from J, with 20 bases in between. The CDR3 contains 15 residues. Germline CDR1 is MNHEY and CDR2 is SMNVEV (reference sequence). CDR3 bases: TGTGCCAGCACCGCGGTGGCGGGGGCCGGAACTGAAGCTTTCTTT. Its translation is CASTAVAGAGTEAFF.

Ten or more counts support this clonotype. The CDR3 nucleotides are TGTGCTAGTGGCCCGACAGGAAATACCTACGAGCAGTACTTC. Residues: CASGPTGNTYEQYF. The chain carries TRBV12-5 and TRBJ2-7; D may be TRBD1 (6 bases). Germline V gives CDR1 LGHNT, CDR2 FRNRAP. There are 14 residues in the CDR3. The V and J ends lost 6 bases and 2 bases respectively, with 14 bases between them.

This chain joins TRBV7-2 and TRBJ1-1; D is ambiguous. Germline values: CDR1 SGHTA, CDR2 FQGNSA. Trimming stripped 2 bases from V and 4 bases from J, with 14 bases between. The CDR3 is 15 amino acids. CDR3 nucleotides: TGTGCCAGCAGCTTAATGGGTACAGTAAGCACTGAAGCTTTCTTT. This gives the protein CASSLMGTVSTEAFF.

This clonotype has more than one count but fewer than ten. This rearrangement joins TRBV7-9 to TRBJ2-5, with D tentatively TRBD2 (6 bases). The germline V gene has CDR1 SEHNR and CDR2 FQNEAQ (reference sequence). V lost 3 bases and J 3 bases, leaving 11 bases between the germline ends. This CDR3 comprises 14 residues. In nucleotides, the CDR3 is TGTGCCAGCAGCTTCGGGACTGCGGAAGAGACCCAGTACTTC. It yields the protein CASSFGTAEETQYF.

The DNA of the CDR3 is TGTGCCAGCAGTTATCTAGGCGGGAGGGCCGGTATTGGCAATGAGCAGTTCTTC. Translation gives CASSYLGGRAGIGNEQFF. The chain is built from TRBV6-2 or TRBV6-3 and TRBJ2-1; 9 bases align to TRBD2. With 3 bases clipped from V and 6 bases from J, the junction kept 15 bases outside the gene matches. The germline gives CDR1 MNHEY, CDR2 SVGEGT. This CDR3 contains 18 residues.

With regard to this clonotype: Germline is not matched at one junction end, which may reflect a read error. The chain combines TRBV18 with TRBJ2-3; possible D gene TRBD1, 6 bases. CDR1 and CDR2 (germline): KGHSH, LQKENI. The CDR3 covers 19 residues. CDR3 sequence: CANSPELTAQGSPTDTQYF. In nucleotides, the CDR3 is TGTGCCAACTCACCAGAGTTGACCGCACAGGGAAGCCCCACAGATACGCAGTATTTT.

The chain combines TRBV7-9 with TRBJ2-5; 9 nucleotides line up with TRBD2. This CDR3 is 15 amino acids long. The V gene end was trimmed by 4 bases and the J gene end by 11 bases; junction bases not matched to a gene: 14. From germline, CDR1 is SEHNR and CDR2 FQNEAQ (reference sequence). The CDR3 loop is CASSSWTSDYNEQYF. The CDR3, as DNA: TGTGCCAGCAGCTCGTGGACTAGCGACTACAATGAGCAGTACTTC.